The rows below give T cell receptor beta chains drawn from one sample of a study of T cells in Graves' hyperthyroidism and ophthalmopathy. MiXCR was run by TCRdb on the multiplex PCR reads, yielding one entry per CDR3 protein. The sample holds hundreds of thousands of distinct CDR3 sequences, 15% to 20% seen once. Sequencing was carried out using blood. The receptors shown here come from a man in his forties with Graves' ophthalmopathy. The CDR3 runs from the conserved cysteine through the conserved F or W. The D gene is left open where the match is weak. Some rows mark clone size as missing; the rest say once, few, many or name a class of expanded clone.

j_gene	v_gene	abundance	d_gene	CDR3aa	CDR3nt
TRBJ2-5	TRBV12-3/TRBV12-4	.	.	CASSLSGPQETQYF	TGTGCCAGCAGTTTGAGTGGGCCTCAAGAGACCCAGTACTTC
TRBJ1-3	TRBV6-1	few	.	CASSSPGNTIYF	TGTGCCAGCAGTTCCCCTGGAAACACCATATATTTT
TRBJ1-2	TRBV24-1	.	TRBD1	CATSDLWRQGRTYGYTF	TGTGCCACCAGTGATTTATGGAGACAGGGCCGAACATATGGCTACACCTTC
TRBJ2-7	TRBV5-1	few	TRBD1	CASSSAVGQGYSEQYF	TGCGCCAGCAGCTCCGCCGTGGGACAGGGTTATTCCGAGCAGTACTTC
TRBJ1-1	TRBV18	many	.	CASSPLSSEEAFF	TGTGCCAGCTCACCACTATCATCCGAGGAAGCTTTCTTT
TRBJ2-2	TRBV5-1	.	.	CASSDLGGNTGELFF	TGCGCCAGCAGCGACCTAGGGGGGAACACCGGGGAGCTGTTTTTT
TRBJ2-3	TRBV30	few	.	CAWGETGVGTDTQYF	TGTGCCTGGGGTGAGACGGGGGTAGGGACAGATACGCAGTATTTT
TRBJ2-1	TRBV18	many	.	CASSPSKVGYNEQFF	TGTGCCAGCTCACCATCCAAGGTCGGTTACAATGAGCAGTTCTTC
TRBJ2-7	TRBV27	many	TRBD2	CASRTSVFSYEQYF	TGTGCCAGCAGGACTAGCGTCTTTAGCTACGAGCAGTACTTC
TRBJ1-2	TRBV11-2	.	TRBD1	CASSNRDRGYTGYTF	TGTGCCAGCAGCAACCGGGACAGGGGGTATACTGGCTACACCTTC
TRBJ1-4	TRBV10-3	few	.	CASRGRGDNEKLFF	TGTGCCAGTCGAGGACGGGGGGATAATGAAAAACTGTTTTTT
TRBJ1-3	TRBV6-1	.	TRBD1	CASNPGQGSGNTIYF	TGTGCCAGCAACCCGGGACAGGGGTCTGGAAACACCATATATTTT
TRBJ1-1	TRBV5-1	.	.	CASSLEWGDTEAFF	TGCGCCAGCAGCTTGGAGTGGGGGGACACTGAAGCTTTCTTT
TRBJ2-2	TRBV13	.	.	CASSLQKHYNTGELFF	TGTGCCAGCAGCTTACAGAAGCACTACAACACCGGGGAGCTGTTTTTT
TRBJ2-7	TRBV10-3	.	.	CAISSPDRSSVYEQYF	TGTGCCATCAGTTCACCGGACCGGAGCAGCGTGTACGAGCAGTACTTC
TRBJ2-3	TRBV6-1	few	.	CASSENPGGLDTQYF	TGTGCCAGCAGTGAAAACCCCGGGGGGCTCGATACGCAGTATTTT
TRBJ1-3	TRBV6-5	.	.	CASSSWTPNGNTIYF	TGTGCCAGCAGTTCTTGGACCCCGAACGGAAACACCATATATTTT
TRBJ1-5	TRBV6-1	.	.	CASSGWVPGNQPQHF	TGTGCCAGCAGTGGGTGGGTCCCAGGCAATCAGCCCCAGCATTTT
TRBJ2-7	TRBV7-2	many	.	CASSFDGASYEQYF	TGTGCCAGCAGCTTTGACGGAGCATCCTACGAGCAGTACTTC
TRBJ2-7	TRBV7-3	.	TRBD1	CASSFGPGTGNHEQYF	TGTGCCAGCAGCTTCGGTCCCGGGACAGGGAACCACGAGCAGTACTTC
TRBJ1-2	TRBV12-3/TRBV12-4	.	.	CASSRQVLATF	TGTGCCAGCAGTCGACAGGTTCTGGCCACCTTC
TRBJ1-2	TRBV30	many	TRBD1	CAWSGSDRDYGYTF	TGTGCCTGGAGTGGCTCGGACAGGGACTATGGCTACACCTTC
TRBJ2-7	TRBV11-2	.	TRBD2	CASGSTGRLAGGIFNEQYF	TGTGCCAGCGGTTCTACAGGGCGTCTAGCGGGAGGTATTTTCAACGAGCAGTACTTC
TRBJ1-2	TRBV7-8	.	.	CASSLYGFYGYTF	TGTGCCAGCAGCTTGTACGGGTTCTATGGCTACACCTTC
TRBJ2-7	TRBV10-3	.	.	CAINRQDSSYEQYF	TGTGCCATCAACAGACAGGATAGCTCCTACGAGCAGTACTTC
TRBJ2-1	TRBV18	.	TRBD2	CASSPPGSGSVNNEQFF	TGTGCCAGCTCACCACCCGGTAGCGGGAGTGTAAACAATGAGCAGTTCTTC